This entry lists 15 T cell receptor beta chains sequenced from one sample in a study of breast tumors, draining lymph nodes, adjacent tissues. Axillary draining lymph nodes of breast cancer patients supplied the node samples. TCRdb re-analysed the multiplex PCR reads in MiXCR, keeping a single row per CDR3 protein. In the table there are 90,000 to 120,000 distinct CDR3 sequences, 21% of which are singletons. Sequenced: axillary lymph node tissue. All receptors derive from a female donor with breast cancer. Some clones in this sample may be carry-over from other donors' samples.

This clonotype was picked up many times. The chain employs TRBV6-5 and TRBJ2-3; 8 bases are shared with TRBD2. V dropped 2 bases and J dropped 6; count of bases not matched to a gene: 4. CDR3 size: 14 residues. Germline V lookup: CDR1 MNHEY, CDR2 SVGAGI. The CDR3 nucleotides read TGTGCCAGCAGTTACCGGGGGGGCCGCGATACGCAGTATTTT. Translation: CASSYRGGRDTQYF.

This clonotype was seen repeatedly, ten times or more. The V and J genes are TRBV20-1 and TRBJ2-1; 9 nucleotides match TRBD2. V was clipped by 2 bases and J by 6 bases; unmatched bases: 2. The germline CDR1 and CDR2 sequences are DFQATT and SNEGSKA (reference sequence). The CDR3 is 13 amino acids. The CDR3 coding sequence is TGCAGTGCTAGAAGCGGGGGGAGCAATGAGCAGTTCTTC. Protein sequence: CSARSGGSNEQFF.

This clonotype was counted at least ten times. The genes are TRBV5-1 and TRBJ2-2, with D maybe TRBD2 (5 bases). The V end was cut by 4 bases, the J end by 6 bases, with 16 bases between. Germline CDR1 and CDR2: SGHRS and YFSETQ. CDR3 length: 15 amino acids. CDR3 DNA: TGCGCCAGCAGCCACGCTCAGGCGGGCGCCGGGGAGCTGTTTTTT. As protein: CASSHAQAGAGELFF. Complete variable domain (other parts from reference TRBV5-1 and TRBJ2-2): KAGVTQTPRYLIKTRGQQVTLSCSPISGHRSVSWYQQTPGQGLQFLFEYFSETQRNKGNFPGRFSGRQFSNSRSEMNVSTLELGDSALYLCASSHAQAGAGELFFGEGSRLTVL.

There are a few counts of this clonotype. The chain joins TRBV10-3 to TRBJ1-1, with D perhaps matching TRBD1 (6 bases). From germline, CDR1 is ENHRY and CDR2 SYGVKD. This CDR3 is built from 13 residues. Trimming stripped 4 bases from V and 1 base from J, with 7 bases between. The CDR3 DNA follows: TGTGCCATCAGTGGACAGGAGAACACTGAAGCTTTCTTT. This sequence encodes CAISGQENTEAFF.

This clonotype came up many times. The chain has TRBV6-1 and TRBJ2-7; D may be TRBD1 or TRBD2 (5 bases each). This CDR3 region has 15 residues. V lost 0 bases to trimming and J lost 2 bases, with 11 bases between them. Germline CDR1 reads MNHNS; CDR2 reads SASEGT. The CDR3 sequence: CASSEAGTPTYEQYF. CDR3 nucleotide sequence: TGTGCCAGCAGTGAAGCGGGGACGCCAACCTACGAGCAGTACTTC.

This clonotype appeared many times. The V and J genes are TRBV7-8 and TRBJ1-2; D gene unclear. Germline lookup yields CDR1 SGHVS and CDR2 FQNEAQ. The CDR3 length is 13 residues. V gave up 5 bases and J gave up 8 bases, with 15 bases separating them. In DNA form, the CDR3 reads TGTGCCAGCAGCCCGGACGTGAGTGGCGGCTACACCTTC. This gives the protein CASSPDVSGGYTF.

This clonotype was counted a single time. The chain joins TRBV11-2 to TRBJ2-3, with TRBD2 matching 7 bases. Trimming cost V 1 base and J 2 bases; bases outside gene matches: 3. Per germline, CDR1 SGHAT and CDR2 FQNNGV. CDR3 length: 15 amino acids. The CDR3 is CASSLVLADTDTQYF. CDR3 coding DNA: TGTGCCAGCAGCTTAGTCCTAGCGGACACAGATACGCAGTATTTT.

This clonotype was observed at least ten times. V gene TRBV11-2 combines with J gene TRBJ2-7; 9 nucleotides line up with TRBD2. V trimming: 5 bases; J trimming: 0 bases; junction bases outside the gene matches: 5. CDR1 and CDR2 from the germline V gene are SGHAT and FQNNGV. The CDR3 spans 15 residues. CDR3 sequence: CASSPTSGYSYEQYF. The DNA for the CDR3 is TGTGCCAGCAGCCCGACTAGCGGATACTCCTACGAGCAGTACTTC. The whole variable domain, filled in from reference TRBV11-2 and TRBJ2-7, reads EAGVAQSPRYKIIEKRQSVAFWCNPISGHATLYWYQQILGQGPKLLIQFQNNGVVDDSQLPKDRFSAERLKGVDSTLKIQPAKLEDSAVYLCASSPTSGYSYEQYFGPGTRLTVT.

This clonotype was counted ten times or more. Written as DNA, the CDR3 is TGTGCCAGTAGTATGGGCGGGAACTATGGCTACACCTTC. Protein: CASSMGGNYGYTF. The chain employs TRBV19 and TRBJ1-2; D unclear. Germline CDR1 reads LNHDA; CDR2 reads SQIVND (reference sequence). The CDR3 is 13 amino acids. The V end was cut by 3 bases, the J end by 2 bases, with 7 bases between.

This clonotype was detected ten times or more. The chain employs TRBV14 and TRBJ2-1, with D hard to call. Germline V CDR1 and CDR2: SGHDN, FVKESK. The CDR3 length is 16 residues. Trimming took off 0 bases at V and 10 bases at J, with 19 bases between the two ends. CDR3 sequence: CASSQDGLFSPWEQFF. The CDR3 nucleotides are TGTGCCAGCAGCCAAGATGGTCTCTTCAGCCCTTGGGAGCAGTTCTTC. Drawing the rest from reference TRBV14 and TRBJ2-1, the complete variable domain is EAGVTQFPSHSVIEKGQTVTLRCDPISGHDNLYWYRRVMGKEIKFLLHFVKESKQDESGMPNNRFLAERTGGTYSTLKVQPAELEDSGVYFCASSQDGLFSPWEQFFGPGTRLTVL.

There are many counts of this clonotype. The chain joins TRBV20-1 to TRBJ1-6, with TRBD1 identical over 8 bases. There are 14 residues in the CDR3. J gave up 8 bases and V 6 bases, and 9 bases lay outside the gene matches. CDR1 DFQATT and CDR2 SNEGSKA come from the germline V gene (reference sequence). CDR3 DNA sequence: TGCAGTGCCCACGACGGACAGGGATATTCACCCCTCCACTTT. Protein: CSAHDGQGYSPLHF.

This clonotype came up a few times. V gene TRBV18 combines with J gene TRBJ2-7; weak D call: TRBD1 (6 bases). The CDR3 extends over 15 amino acids. V lost 4 bases, J lost 2 bases, and 15 bases lay in between. Germline V gene data show CDR1 as KGHSH and CDR2 as LQKENI. The CDR3 spells CASSHIRDKTYEQYF. The CDR3 DNA sequence: TGTGCCAGCTCACACATCCGGGACAAGACCTACGAGCAGTACTTC.

This clonotype was counted at least ten times. This chain links TRBV27 with TRBJ2-7; 7 bases match TRBD2. Germline trimming cut 2 bases from V and 4 bases from J; bases unmatched to any gene: 5. This CDR3 has 14 amino acids. Germline CDR1 MNHEY, CDR2 SMNVEV (reference sequence). The CDR3 bases are TGTGCCAGCAGTTTAAGGACTAGTGGGTACGAGCAGTACTTC. It is translated as CASSLRTSGYEQYF.

This clonotype was seen ten or more times. The genes are TRBV6-2 or TRBV6-3 and TRBJ2-1; 9 bases map to TRBD2. Trimming at V came to 6 bases and at J to 8 bases, leaving 5 bases not matched to a gene. Germline CDR1 is MNHEY and CDR2 is SVGEGT. The length of the CDR3 is 13 residues. CDR3 region: CASRKSSGDEQFF. Here the CDR3 DNA reads TGTGCCAGCAGAAAATCTAGCGGGGATGAGCAGTTCTTC.

This clonotype was counted ten times or more. The chain employs TRBV5-6 and TRBJ1-5; weak D call: TRBD1 (5 bases). Germline V CDR1 and CDR2: SGHDT, YYEEEE. The ends were cut back, 0 bases at V and 9 bases at J, with 10 bases in the middle. The CDR3 runs 13 residues. The CDR3 DNA sequence: TGTGCCAGCAGCTTGGGGGGCCGGGGGCCCCAGCATTTT. Encoded protein: CASSLGGRGPQHF.